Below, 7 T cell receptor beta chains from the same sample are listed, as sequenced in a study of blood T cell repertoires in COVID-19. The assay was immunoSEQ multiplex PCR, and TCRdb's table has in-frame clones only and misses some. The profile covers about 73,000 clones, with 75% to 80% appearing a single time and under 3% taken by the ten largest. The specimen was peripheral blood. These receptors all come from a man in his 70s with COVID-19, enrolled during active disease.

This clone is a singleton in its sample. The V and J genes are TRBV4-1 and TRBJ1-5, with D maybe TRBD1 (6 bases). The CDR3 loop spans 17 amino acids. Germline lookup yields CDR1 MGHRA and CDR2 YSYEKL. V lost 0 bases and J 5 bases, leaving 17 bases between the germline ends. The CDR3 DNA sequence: TGCGCCAGCAGCCAAGATCTACAGGGTCTAGGGTATCAGCCCCAGCATTTT. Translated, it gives CASSQDLQGLGYQPQHF.

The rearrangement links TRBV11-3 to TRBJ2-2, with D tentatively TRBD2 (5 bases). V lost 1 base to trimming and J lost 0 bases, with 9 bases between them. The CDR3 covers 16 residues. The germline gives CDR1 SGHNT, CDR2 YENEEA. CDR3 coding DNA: TGTGCCAGCAGCTTAGGCCCGGGGACGAACACCGGGGAGCTGTTTTTT. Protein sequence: CASSLGPGTNTGELFF.

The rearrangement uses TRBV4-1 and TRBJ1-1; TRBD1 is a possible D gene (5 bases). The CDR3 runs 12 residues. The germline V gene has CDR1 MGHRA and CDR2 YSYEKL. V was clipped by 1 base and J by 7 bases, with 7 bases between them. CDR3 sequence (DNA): TGCGCCAGCAGCCAAGTGGGGGGTGAAGCTTTCTTT. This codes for CASSQVGGEAFF.

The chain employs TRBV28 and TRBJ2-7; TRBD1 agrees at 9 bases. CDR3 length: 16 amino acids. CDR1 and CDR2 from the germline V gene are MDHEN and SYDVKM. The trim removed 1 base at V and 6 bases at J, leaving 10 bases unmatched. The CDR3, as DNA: TGTGCCAGCAGTTTATTCCAGGACAGGGGACGTCGCGAGCAGTACTTC. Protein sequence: CASSLFQDRGRREQYF.

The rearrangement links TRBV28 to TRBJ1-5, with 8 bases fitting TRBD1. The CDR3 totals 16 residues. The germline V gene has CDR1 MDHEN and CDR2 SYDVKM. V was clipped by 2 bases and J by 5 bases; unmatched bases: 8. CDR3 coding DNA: TGTGCCAGCAGTTTAAAGGTTGCAGGGGGCGATCAGCCCCAGCATTTT. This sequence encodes CASSLKVAGGDQPQHF.

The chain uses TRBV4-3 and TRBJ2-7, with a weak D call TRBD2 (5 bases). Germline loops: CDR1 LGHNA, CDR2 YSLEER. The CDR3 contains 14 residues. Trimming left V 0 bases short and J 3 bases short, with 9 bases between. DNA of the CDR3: TGCGCCAGCAGCCAAGACCGGGGTGGCTACGAGCAGTACTTC. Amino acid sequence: CASSQDRGGYEQYF.

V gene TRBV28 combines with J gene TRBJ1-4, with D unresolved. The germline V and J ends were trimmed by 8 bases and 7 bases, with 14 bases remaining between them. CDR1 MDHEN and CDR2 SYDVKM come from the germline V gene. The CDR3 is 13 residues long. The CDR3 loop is CASERGGSEKLFF. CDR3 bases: TGTGCCAGCGAACGTGGAGGGAGTGAAAAACTGTTTTTT.